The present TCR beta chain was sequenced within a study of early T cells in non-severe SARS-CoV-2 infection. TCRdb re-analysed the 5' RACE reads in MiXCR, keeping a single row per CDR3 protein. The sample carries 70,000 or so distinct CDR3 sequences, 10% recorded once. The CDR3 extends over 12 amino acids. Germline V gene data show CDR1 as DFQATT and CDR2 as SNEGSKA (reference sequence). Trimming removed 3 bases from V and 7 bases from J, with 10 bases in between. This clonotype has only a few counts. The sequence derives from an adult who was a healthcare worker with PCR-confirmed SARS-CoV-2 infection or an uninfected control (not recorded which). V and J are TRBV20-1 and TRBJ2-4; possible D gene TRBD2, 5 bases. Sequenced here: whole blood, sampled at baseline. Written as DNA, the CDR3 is TGCAGTGCTAGTTGGGAGATTAACATTCAGTACTTC. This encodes CSASWEINIQYF.